These 19 T cell receptor beta chains came from one sample sequenced in a study of CD8 T cells in ankylosing spondylitis (dated by TCRdb to 2016 to 2017). The library was obtained by 5' RACE. These reads were obtained on an Illumina HiSeq 2500. TCRdb reanalyzed the raw reads on its own, using fastp at Q25 for trimming and MiXCR for clone calling, and kept in-frame beta chains. CDR3 protein sequences are deduplicated, and each keeps its most common genes and DNA. This sample lists about 240,000 distinct CDR3 sequences; around 10% were detected once. The top ten hold around 7% of the sample. Sequenced material: blood, either unsorted or a sorted T cell fraction (not recorded which). Receptors were obtained from a male donor with ankylosing spondylitis or in good health (not recorded which).

This clonotype was seen more than once but under ten times. The chain combines TRBV27 with TRBJ1-6; no clear D gene. V was clipped by 8 bases and J by 2 bases, with 13 bases between them. This CDR3 comprises 15 residues. Germline V gene data show CDR1 as MNHEY and CDR2 as SMNVEV (reference sequence). The CDR3 DNA sequence: TGTGCCAGCGGGCCTGAGGGTACCTATAATTCACCCCTCCACTTT. It specifies CASGPEGTYNSPLHF.

This clonotype showed up many times. This sequence joins TRBV9 and TRBJ2-2; D gene uncertain. The CDR3 runs 14 residues. V lost 0 bases and J lost 6, with 9 bases in between. CDR1 and CDR2 from the germline V gene are SGDLS and YYNGEE. CDR3 protein: CASSVDSGPGELFF. CDR3 in DNA: TGTGCCAGCAGCGTAGACTCAGGCCCCGGGGAGCTGTTTTTT.

The chain is built from TRBV11-2 and TRBJ2-3; tentatively, D is TRBD1 (6 bases). V lost 0 bases and J 6 bases, leaving 19 bases between the germline ends. CDR1 is SGHAT and CDR2 is FQNNGV in the germline V gene. This CDR3 has 17 amino acids. CDR3 sequence (DNA): TGTGCCAGCAGCTTAGAAGGAGCAGGGGCCCTAGGGGATACGCAGTATTTT. Translated, it gives CASSLEGAGALGDTQYF.

This clonotype was seen ten or more times. The rearrangement links TRBV7-2 to TRBJ1-5, with a tentative D call TRBD1 (6 bases). This CDR3 has 14 amino acids. The V end lost 5 bases, the J end lost 6 bases, and 14 bases lay between the germline ends. Germline V gene data show CDR1 as SGHTA and CDR2 as FQGNSA. The DNA for the CDR3 is TGTGCCAGCAGCATACAGGGATTGGTTCAGCCCCAGCATTTT. This sequence encodes CASSIQGLVQPQHF.

This clonotype was seen repeatedly, ten times or more. The V call is TRBV6-1, the J call TRBJ2-1; 8 positions match TRBD1. Germline V gene sequence: CDR1 MNHNS, CDR2 SASEGT. The V gene end was trimmed by 5 bases and the J gene end by 7 bases; junction bases not matched to a gene: 10. The CDR3 runs 15 residues. DNA of the CDR3: TGTGCCAGCAGTCATAGACAGGGGTGGGGTAATGAGCAGTTCTTC. This sequence encodes CASSHRQGWGNEQFF.

This clonotype occurred a few times. The chain recombines TRBV25-1 with TRBJ2-6, with 7 bases that match TRBD1. Germline CDR1 reads MGHDK; CDR2 reads SYGVNS. This CDR3 region has 16 residues. With V trimmed by 3 bases and J by 4 bases, 6 bases remained unmatched. The CDR3 coding sequence is TGTGCCAGCAGTGAGGGCCAGGGGGACGGGGCCAACGTCCTGACTTTC. As protein: CASSEGQGDGANVLTF.

The V and J genes are TRBV11-1 and TRBJ1-1; 8 bases line up with TRBD1. Germline V gene data show CDR1 as SGHAT and CDR2 as FQDESV (reference sequence). V shed 7 bases, J shed 1 base, and the junction held 11 bases outside the gene matches. The CDR3 extends over 16 amino acids. CDR3 in amino acids: CASKGAGGLANTEAFF. In DNA form, the CDR3 reads TGTGCCAGCAAAGGGGCAGGGGGCCTCGCGAACACTGAAGCTTTCTTT.

The rearrangement uses TRBV12-3 or TRBV12-4 and TRBJ2-3; D is unclear. Trimming stripped 3 bases from V and 5 bases from J, with 9 bases between. CDR3 length: 13 amino acids. CDR3: CASSFDRRDTQYF. CDR3 coding DNA: TGTGCCAGCAGTTTCGATAGAAGAGATACGCAGTATTTT.

V and J are TRBV29-1 and TRBJ2-3; the D is unclear. Germline CDR1 reads SQVTM; CDR2 reads ANQGSEA. This CDR3 contains 12 residues. The CDR3 coding sequence is TGCAGTGCCCGAGACGTCGGAGATACGCAGTATTTT. Translated, it gives CSARDVGDTQYF.

This clonotype was seen many times. The chain couples TRBV29-1 to TRBJ1-5; possible D gene TRBD1, 6 bases. The CDR3 spans 14 residues. The V gene lost 6 bases and the J gene lost 1 base, with 13 bases spanning the gap. Germline V gene data show CDR1 as SQVTM and CDR2 as ANQGSEA. CDR3 region: CSVQIGGSNQPQHF. Here the CDR3 DNA reads TGCAGCGTCCAAATAGGGGGGAGCAATCAGCCCCAGCATTTT.

This clonotype has a handful of counts. The V call is TRBV20-1, the J call TRBJ2-2; TRBD2 matches 11 bases. The CDR3 length is 17 residues. J was trimmed by 4 bases and V by 8 bases; bases with no gene match: 15. The V gene's germline CDR1 is DFQATT and CDR2 SNEGSKA (reference sequence). In DNA, the CDR3 is TGCAGTTCCCGACCCTTTAGCGGGAGGGCGGGCACCGGGGAGCTGTTTTTT. Translating gives CSSRPFSGRAGTGELFF.

This clonotype was seen repeatedly, ten times or more. This CDR3 is CASSFGPGELFF. The CDR3 DNA follows: TGTGCCAGCAGCTTCGGTCCCGGGGAGCTGTTTTTT. This sequence joins TRBV7-9 and TRBJ2-2; D not resolved. Germline V gives CDR1 SEHNR, CDR2 FQNEAQ (reference sequence). The CDR3 spans 12 residues. V lost 3 bases and J 6 bases, leaving 5 bases between the germline ends.

This chain uses TRBV5-1 with TRBJ1-2; TRBD1 matches 7 bases. This CDR3 comprises 15 residues. Germline assignment: CDR1 SGHRS and CDR2 YFSETQ. V dropped 0 bases and J dropped 4; count of bases not matched to a gene: 6. The chain's CDR3 is CASSLAWTGTYGYTF. In DNA form, the CDR3 reads TGCGCCAGCAGCTTGGCGTGGACAGGAACCTATGGCTACACCTTC.

In this sample, this clonotype turned up a few times. The V call is TRBV7-9, the J call TRBJ2-7; weak D call: TRBD1 (5 bases). The CDR3 extends over 13 amino acids. V gave up 2 bases and J gave up 3 bases, with 8 bases separating them. The germline CDR1 and CDR2 sequences are SEHNR and FQNEAQ (reference sequence). CDR3 sequence: CASSLLQDYEQYF. The CDR3 DNA sequence: TGTGCCAGCAGCTTACTACAGGACTACGAGCAGTACTTC.

The chain has TRBV20-1 and TRBJ2-7; 7 bases are shared with TRBD2. This CDR3 spans 15 amino acids. Germline V gene data show CDR1 as DFQATT and CDR2 as SNEGSKA (reference sequence). J lost 0 bases, V lost 1 base, and 6 bases had no gene match. The CDR3 nucleotides read TGCAGTGCTAGAGTGCGGGGGAAAGCCTCCTACGAGCAGTACTTC. This codes for CSARVRGKASYEQYF.

This clonotype came up many times. V gene TRBV15 combines with J gene TRBJ2-7, with a possible D match to TRBD1 (7 bases). Between the trimmed V and J ends, which lost 6 bases and 2 bases, there was a span of 11 bases. The CDR3 spans 13 residues. CDR1 is LNHNV, CDR2 YYDKDF, per germline (reference sequence). The DNA for the CDR3 is TGTGCCACCAGTGGGGGGACAGCCTACGAGCAGTACTTC. Protein: CATSGGTAYEQYF. The full variable domain, completed using reference TRBV15 and TRBJ2-7, is DAMVIQNPRYQVTQFGKPVTLSCSQTLNHNVMYWYQQKSSQAPKLLFHYYDKDFNNEADTPDNFQSRRPNTSFCFLDIRSPGLGDTAMYLCATSGGTAYEQYFGPGTRLTVT.

This clonotype turned up a few times. V usage is TRBV29-1 and J usage is TRBJ2-3; TRBD2 agrees at 8 bases. J was trimmed by 2 bases and V by 6 bases; bases with no gene match: 7. This CDR3 is built from 14 residues. Germline CDR1 and CDR2: SQVTM and ANQGSEA. This CDR3 is CSVTSGGYTDTQYF. The CDR3 DNA is TGCAGCGTCACTAGCGGAGGATACACAGATACGCAGTATTTT.

This clonotype came up many times. J is TRBJ2-4 and V is TRBV20-1; D may be TRBD1 or TRBD2 (5 bases each). V was trimmed by 3 bases and J by 11 bases, leaving 26 bases between them. The CDR3 loop spans 16 amino acids. Germline CDR1 DFQATT, CDR2 SNEGSKA (reference sequence). CDR3 residues: CSASKQTGTYFKLQYF. The DNA for the CDR3 is TGCAGTGCTAGCAAACAAACCGGGACGTATTTTAAACTTCAGTACTTC.

This clonotype was counted at least ten times. CDR3 residues: CASRTDRGRETQYF. The CDR3 DNA sequence: TGCGCCAGCAGAACCGACAGGGGAAGAGAGACCCAGTACTTC. This sequence joins TRBV10-2 and TRBJ2-5; 8 bases are shared with TRBD1. V dropped 6 bases and J dropped 4; count of bases not matched to a gene: 7. This CDR3 has 14 amino acids. The germline V gene has CDR1 WSHSY and CDR2 SAAADI.